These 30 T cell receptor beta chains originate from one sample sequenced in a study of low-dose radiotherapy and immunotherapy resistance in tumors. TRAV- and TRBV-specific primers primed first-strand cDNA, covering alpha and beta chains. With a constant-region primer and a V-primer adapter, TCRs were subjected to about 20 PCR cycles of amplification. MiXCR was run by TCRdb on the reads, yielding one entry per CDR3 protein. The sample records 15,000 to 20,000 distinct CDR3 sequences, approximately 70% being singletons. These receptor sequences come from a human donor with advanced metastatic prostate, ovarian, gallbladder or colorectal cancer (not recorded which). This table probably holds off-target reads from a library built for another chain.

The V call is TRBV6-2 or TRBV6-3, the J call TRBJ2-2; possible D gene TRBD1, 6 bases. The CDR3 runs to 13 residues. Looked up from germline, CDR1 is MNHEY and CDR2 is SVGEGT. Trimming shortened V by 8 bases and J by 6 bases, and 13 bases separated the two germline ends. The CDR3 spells CASGGASPGELFF. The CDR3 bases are TGTGCCAGCGGGGGCGCAAGCCCCGGGGAGCTGTTTTTT.

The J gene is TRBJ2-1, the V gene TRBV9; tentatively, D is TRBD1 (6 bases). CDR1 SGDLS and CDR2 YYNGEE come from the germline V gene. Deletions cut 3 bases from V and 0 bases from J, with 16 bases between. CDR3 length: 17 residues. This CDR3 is CASSGRPQGTSYNEQFF. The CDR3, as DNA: TGTGCCAGCAGCGGACGACCACAGGGAACCTCCTACAATGAGCAGTTCTTC.

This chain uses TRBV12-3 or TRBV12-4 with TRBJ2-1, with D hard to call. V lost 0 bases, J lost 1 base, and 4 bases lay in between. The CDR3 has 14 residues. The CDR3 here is CASSLAVSYNEQFF. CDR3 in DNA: TGTGCCAGCAGTTTAGCAGTATCCTACAATGAGCAGTTCTTC.

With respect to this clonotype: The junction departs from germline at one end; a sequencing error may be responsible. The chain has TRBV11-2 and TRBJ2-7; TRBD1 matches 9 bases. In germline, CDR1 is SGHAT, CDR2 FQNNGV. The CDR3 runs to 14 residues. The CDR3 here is CVSSRLGQGNEQYF. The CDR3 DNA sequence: TGTGTCAGCAGCCGTCTGGGACAGGGAAACGAGCAGTACTTC.

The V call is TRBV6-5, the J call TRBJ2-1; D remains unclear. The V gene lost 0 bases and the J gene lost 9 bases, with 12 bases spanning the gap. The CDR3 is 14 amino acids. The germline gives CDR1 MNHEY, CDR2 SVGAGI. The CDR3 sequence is CASSYSAMVGEQFF. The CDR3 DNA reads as TGTGCCAGCAGTTACTCGGCGATGGTAGGTGAGCAGTTCTTC.

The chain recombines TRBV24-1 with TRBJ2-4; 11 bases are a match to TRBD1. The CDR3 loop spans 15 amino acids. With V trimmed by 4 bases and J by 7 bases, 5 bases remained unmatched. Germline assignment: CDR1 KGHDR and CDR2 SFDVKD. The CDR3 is CATSDPGQGVNIQYF. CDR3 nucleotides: TGTGCCACCAGTGACCCGGGACAGGGGGTGAACATTCAGTACTTC.

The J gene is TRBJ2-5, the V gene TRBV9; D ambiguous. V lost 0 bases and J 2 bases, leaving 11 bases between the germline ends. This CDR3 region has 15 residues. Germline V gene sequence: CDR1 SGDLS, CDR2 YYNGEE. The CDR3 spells CASSVDGTKQETQYF. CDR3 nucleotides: TGTGCCAGCAGCGTAGATGGCACGAAACAAGAGACCCAGTACTTC.

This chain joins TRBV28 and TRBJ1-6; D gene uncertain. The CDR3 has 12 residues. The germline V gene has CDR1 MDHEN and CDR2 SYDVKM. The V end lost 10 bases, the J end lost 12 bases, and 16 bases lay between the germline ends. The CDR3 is CATTEAGKPLHF. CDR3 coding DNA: TGTGCCACCACAGAAGCGGGGAAACCCCTCCACTTT.

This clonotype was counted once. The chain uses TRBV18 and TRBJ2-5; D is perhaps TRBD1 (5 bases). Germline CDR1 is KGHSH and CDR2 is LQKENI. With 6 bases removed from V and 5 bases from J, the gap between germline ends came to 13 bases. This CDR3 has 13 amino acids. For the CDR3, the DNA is TGTGCCAGCTCGAAGGGGCACGGGGAGACCCAGTACTTC. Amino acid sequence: CASSKGHGETQYF.

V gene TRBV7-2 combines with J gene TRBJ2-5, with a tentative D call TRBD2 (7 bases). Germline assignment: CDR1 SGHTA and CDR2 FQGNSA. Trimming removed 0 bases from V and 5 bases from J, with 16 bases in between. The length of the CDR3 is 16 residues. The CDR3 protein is CASSLAPRGAGETQYF. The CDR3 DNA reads TGTGCCAGCAGCTTAGCGCCTCGGGGGGCCGGGGAGACCCAGTACTTC.

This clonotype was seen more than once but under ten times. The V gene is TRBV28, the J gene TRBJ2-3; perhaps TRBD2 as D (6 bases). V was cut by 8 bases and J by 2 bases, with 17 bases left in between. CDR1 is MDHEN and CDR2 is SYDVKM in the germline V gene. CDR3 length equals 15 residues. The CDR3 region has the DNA TGTGCCAGCTACCCCCGGCGGGGTTCCACAGATACGCAGTATTTT. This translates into CASYPRRGSTDTQYF.

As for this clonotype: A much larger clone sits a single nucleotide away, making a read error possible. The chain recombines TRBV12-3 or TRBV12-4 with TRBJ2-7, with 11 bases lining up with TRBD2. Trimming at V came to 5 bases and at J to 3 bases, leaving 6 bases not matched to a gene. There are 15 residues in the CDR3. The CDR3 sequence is CASSGDGTSGYEQYF. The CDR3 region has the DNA TGTGCCAGCAGTGGGGACGGGACTAGCGGCTACGAGCAGTACTTC.

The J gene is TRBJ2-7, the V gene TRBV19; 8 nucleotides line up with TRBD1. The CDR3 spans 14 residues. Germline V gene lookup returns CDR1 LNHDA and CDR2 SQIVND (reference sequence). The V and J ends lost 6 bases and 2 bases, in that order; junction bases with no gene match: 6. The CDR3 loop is CASSPPGQAYEQYF. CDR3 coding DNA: TGTGCCAGTAGCCCACCGGGACAGGCCTACGAGCAGTACTTC.

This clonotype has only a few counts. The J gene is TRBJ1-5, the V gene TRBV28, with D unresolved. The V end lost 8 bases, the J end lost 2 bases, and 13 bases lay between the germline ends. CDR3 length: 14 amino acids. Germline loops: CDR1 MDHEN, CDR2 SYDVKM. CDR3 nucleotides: TGTGCCAGCCTGAGGCGGCTTGGCAATCAGCCCCAGCATTTT. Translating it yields CASLRRLGNQPQHF.

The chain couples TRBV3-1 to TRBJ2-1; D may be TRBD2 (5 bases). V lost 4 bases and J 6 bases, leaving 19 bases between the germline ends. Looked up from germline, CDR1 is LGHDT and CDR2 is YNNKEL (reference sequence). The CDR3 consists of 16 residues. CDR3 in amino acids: CASSLMLGREGNEQFF. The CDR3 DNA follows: TGTGCCAGCAGCCTGATGTTAGGGAGAGAGGGCAATGAGCAGTTCTTC.

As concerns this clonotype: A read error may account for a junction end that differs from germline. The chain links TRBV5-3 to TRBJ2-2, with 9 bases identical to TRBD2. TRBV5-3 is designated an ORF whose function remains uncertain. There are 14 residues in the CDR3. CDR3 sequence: CASSFSGGAGELFF. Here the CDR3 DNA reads TGTGCCAGCAGCTTTAGCGGGGGCGCCGGGGAGCTGTTTTTT.

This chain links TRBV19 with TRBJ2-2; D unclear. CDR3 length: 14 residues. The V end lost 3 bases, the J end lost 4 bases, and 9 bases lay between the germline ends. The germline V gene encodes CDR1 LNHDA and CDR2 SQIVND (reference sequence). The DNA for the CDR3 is TGTGCCAGTAGTATCCCTGGCAGCACCGGGGAGCTGTTTTTT. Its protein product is CASSIPGSTGELFF.

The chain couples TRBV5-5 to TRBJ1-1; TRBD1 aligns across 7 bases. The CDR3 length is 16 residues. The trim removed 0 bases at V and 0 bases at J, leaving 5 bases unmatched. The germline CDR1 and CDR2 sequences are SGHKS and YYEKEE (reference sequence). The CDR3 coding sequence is TGTGCCAGCAGCTTGGCCGGGACAGTTTTGAACACTGAAGCTTTCTTT. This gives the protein CASSLAGTVLNTEAFF.

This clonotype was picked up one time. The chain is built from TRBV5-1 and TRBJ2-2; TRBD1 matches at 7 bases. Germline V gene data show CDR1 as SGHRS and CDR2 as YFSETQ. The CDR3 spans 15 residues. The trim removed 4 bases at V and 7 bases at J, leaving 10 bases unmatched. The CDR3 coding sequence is TGCGCCAGCAGCCCCGACAGGGTGAAGGGCGGGGAGCTGTTTTTT. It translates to CASSPDRVKGGELFF.

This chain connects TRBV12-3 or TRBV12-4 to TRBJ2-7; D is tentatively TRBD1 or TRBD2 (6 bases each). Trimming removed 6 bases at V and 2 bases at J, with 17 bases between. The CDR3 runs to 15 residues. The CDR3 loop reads CASSPTARGAYEQYF. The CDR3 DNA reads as TGTGCCAGCAGCCCGACAGCGAGGGGGGCCTACGAGCAGTACTTC.

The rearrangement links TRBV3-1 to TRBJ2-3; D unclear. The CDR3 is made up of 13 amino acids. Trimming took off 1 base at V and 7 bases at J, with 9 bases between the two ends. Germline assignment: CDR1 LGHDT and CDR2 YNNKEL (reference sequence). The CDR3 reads CASSQGSGYTQYF. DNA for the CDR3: TGTGCCAGCAGCCAAGGATCCGGGTATACGCAGTATTTT.

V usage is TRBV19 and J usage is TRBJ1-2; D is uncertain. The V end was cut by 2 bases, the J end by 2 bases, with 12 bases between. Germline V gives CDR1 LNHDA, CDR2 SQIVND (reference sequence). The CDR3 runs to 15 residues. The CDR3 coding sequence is TGTGCCAGTAGTATACCGTCACGGGCCAACTATGGCTACACCTTC. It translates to CASSIPSRANYGYTF.

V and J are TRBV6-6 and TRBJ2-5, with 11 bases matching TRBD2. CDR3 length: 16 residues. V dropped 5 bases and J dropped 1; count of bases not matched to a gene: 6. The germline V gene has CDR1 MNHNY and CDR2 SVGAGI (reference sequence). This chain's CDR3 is CASSETLAGGQETQYF. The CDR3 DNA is TGTGCCAGCAGTGAGACCCTAGCGGGAGGCCAAGAGACCCAGTACTTC.

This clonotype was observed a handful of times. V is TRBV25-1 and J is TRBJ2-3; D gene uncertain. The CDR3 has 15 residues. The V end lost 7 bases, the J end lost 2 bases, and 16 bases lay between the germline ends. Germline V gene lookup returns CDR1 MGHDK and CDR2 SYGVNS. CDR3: CASTPRWSATDTQYF. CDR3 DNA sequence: TGTGCCAGCACCCCTAGGTGGTCTGCCACAGATACGCAGTATTTT.

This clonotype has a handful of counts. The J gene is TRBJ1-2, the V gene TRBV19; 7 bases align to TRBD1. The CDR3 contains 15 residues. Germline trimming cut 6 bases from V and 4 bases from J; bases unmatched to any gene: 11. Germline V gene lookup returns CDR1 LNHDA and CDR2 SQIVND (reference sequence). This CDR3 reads CASRTPRAGGYGYTF. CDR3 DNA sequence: TGTGCCAGTAGAACCCCACGTGCAGGGGGCTATGGCTACACCTTC.

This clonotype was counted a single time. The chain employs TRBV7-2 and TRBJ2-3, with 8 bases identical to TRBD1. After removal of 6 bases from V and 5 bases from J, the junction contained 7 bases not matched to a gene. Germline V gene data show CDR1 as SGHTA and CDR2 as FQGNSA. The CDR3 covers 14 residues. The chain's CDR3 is CASSDRGLLDTQYF. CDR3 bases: TGTGCCAGCAGTGACAGGGGATTGTTAGATACGCAGTATTTT.

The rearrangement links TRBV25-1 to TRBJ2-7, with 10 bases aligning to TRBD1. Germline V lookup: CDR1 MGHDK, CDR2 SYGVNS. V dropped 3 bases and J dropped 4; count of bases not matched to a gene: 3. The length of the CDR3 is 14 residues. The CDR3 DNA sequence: TGTGCCAGCAGTGATGGGACAGGGGTTTACGAGCAGTACTTC. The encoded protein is CASSDGTGVYEQYF.

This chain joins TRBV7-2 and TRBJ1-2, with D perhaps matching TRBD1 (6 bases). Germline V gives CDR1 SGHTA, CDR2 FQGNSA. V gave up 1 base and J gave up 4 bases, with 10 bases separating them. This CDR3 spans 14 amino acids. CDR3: CASSLGQGSYGYTF. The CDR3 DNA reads TGTGCCAGCAGCTTAGGGCAGGGGTCCTATGGCTACACCTTC.

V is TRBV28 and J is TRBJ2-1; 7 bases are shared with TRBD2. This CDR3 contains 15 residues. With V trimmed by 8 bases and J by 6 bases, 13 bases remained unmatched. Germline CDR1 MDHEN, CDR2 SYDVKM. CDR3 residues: CASRVGGEGLNEQFF. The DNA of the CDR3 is TGTGCCAGCCGCGTTGGGGGGGAGGGCCTCAATGAGCAGTTCTTC.

The CDR3 sequence: CARRGQGGQETQYF. Here the CDR3 DNA reads TGTGCCAGAAGGGGACAGGGCGGCCAAGAGACCCAGTACTTC. The chain has TRBV28 and TRBJ2-5; 9 nucleotides line up with TRBD1. The CDR3 has 14 amino acids. Germline values: CDR1 MDHEN, CDR2 SYDVKM. With V trimmed by 9 bases and J by 1 base, 6 bases remained unmatched.